This is a list of T cell receptor beta chains from one sample in a study of siplizumab effects on memory and regulatory T cells. Here immunoSEQ multiplex PCR was the method, and the copy in TCRdb shows in-frame clones only, minus some. The data contain around 100,000 clones, about 92% of them singletons. The sequencing input was Tregs sorted from blood. These receptors were obtained from a human donor in good health. CDR3s include the opening cysteine and the closing phenylalanine or tryptophan. D genes are given only for firm matches. Size tells how often a clone was seen (once, few, many) or the class of an expanded clone, and some rows leave it out.

-	TRBJ2-3	TRBV2	-	CASSGDFTDTQYF	TGTGCCAGCAGTGGGGACTTCACAGATACGCAGTATTTT
-	TRBJ2-1	TRBV11-2	TRBD2	CASSFERGYNEQFF	TGTGCCAGCAGCTTTGAGCGGGGGTACAATGAGCAGTTCTTC
-	TRBJ2-5	TRBV29-1	-	CSVGYQETQYF	TGCAGCGTAGGCTATCAAGAGACCCAGTACTTC
-	TRBJ2-5	TRBV27	TRBD2	CASRAGGAGETQYF	TGTGCCAGCAGAGCGGGGGGCGCAGGGGAGACCCAGTACTTC
once	TRBJ2-2	TRBV14	TRBD1	CASSQGTGNTGELFF	TGTGCCAGCAGCCAAGGGACAGGGAACACCGGGGAGCTGTTTTTT
-	TRBJ1-5	TRBV10-1	TRBD1	CASCRQGLGQPQHF	TGCGCCAGCTGCCGACAGGGGCTGGGTCAGCCCCAGCATTTT
-	TRBJ2-1	TRBV5-1	TRBD2	CASSLLAGQNEQFF	TGCGCCAGCAGCTTACTAGCGGGACAGAATGAGCAGTTCTTC
once	TRBJ1-1	TRBV19	-	CASSIGLSRRGADTEAFF	TGTGCCAGTAGTATAGGATTGAGCCGTCGGGGAGCTGACACTGAAGCTTTCTTT
-	TRBJ2-7	TRBV10-3	TRBD2	CATGTSGSQVYEQYF	TGTGCCACCGGGACTAGCGGGAGTCAGGTGTACGAGCAGTACTTC
-	TRBJ1-4	TRBV2	TRBD1	CASSRDRGLTTNEKLFF	TGTGCCAGCAGCCGAGACAGGGGGTTAACAACTAATGAAAAACTGTTTTTT
once	TRBJ2-2	TRBV30	-	CAWSESRNTGELFF	TGTGCCTGGAGTGAGAGCCGGAACACCGGGGAGCTGTTTTTT
-	TRBJ2-7	TRBV7-8	TRBD1	CASSMTGGGRYEQYF	TGTGCCAGCAGCATGACAGGGGGTGGGAGATACGAGCAGTACTTC
-	TRBJ1-1	TRBV5-1	-	CASSSGLQENTEAFF	TGCGCCAGCAGCTCAGGCCTTCAGGAGAACACTGAAGCTTTCTTT
few	TRBJ1-1	TRBV21-1	-	CASSKGRQDTTSDAEAFF	TGTGCCAGCAGCAAAGGGAGGCAGGACACAACCTCGGACGCTGAAGCTTTCTTT
-	TRBJ1-5	TRBV5-1	-	CASSLYSNQPQHF	TGCGCCAGCAGCTTATATAGCAATCAGCCCCAGCATTTT
-	TRBJ2-7	TRBV5-1	TRBD1	CASSSPGTGRHEQYF	TGCGCCAGCAGCTCCCCGGGGACAGGGCGCCACGAGCAGTACTTC
-	TRBJ1-2	TRBV27	TRBD1	CASGQGVGGYTF	TGTGCCAGCGGACAGGGAGTGGGTGGCTACACCTTC
-	TRBJ2-3	TRBV27	-	CASSLSLDTQYF	TGTGCCAGCAGTTTATCGTTAGATACGCAGTATTTT
-	TRBJ2-3	TRBV7-3	TRBD2	CASSSLGGRGDTQYF	TGTGCCAGCAGCTCCCTTGGCGGGAGAGGAGATACGCAGTATTTT
-	TRBJ2-7	TRBV11-2	-	CASSLGTGEIYEQYF	TGTGCCAGCAGCTTAGGAACAGGAGAAATTTACGAGCAGTACTTC
-	TRBJ1-1	TRBV2	TRBD1	CASRRGQGTEAFF	TGTGCCAGCAGGAGGGGGCAAGGCACTGAAGCTTTCTTT
-	TRBJ2-7	TRBV11-2	TRBD2	CASSIIGTTAYEQYF	TGTGCCAGCAGCATTATCGGGACTACTGCCTACGAGCAGTACTTC
-	TRBJ2-7	TRBV7-9	-	CASSLYDSDAYEQYF	TGTGCCAGCAGCTTATACGACAGCGATGCCTACGAGCAGTACTTC
-	TRBJ2-5	TRBV9	-	CASSAGVQETQYF	TGTGCCAGCAGCGCGGGGGTACAAGAGACCCAGTACTTC
-	TRBJ2-2	TRBV6-5	-	CASSYHGELFF	TGTGCCAGCAGTTACCACGGGGAGCTGTTTTTT
-	TRBJ1-2	TRBV4-2	TRBD1	CASSQERSGTGFNYGYTF	TGTGCCAGCAGCCAAGAGAGGTCTGGGACAGGGTTTAACTATGGCTACACCTTC